This entry concerns a single T cell receptor (beta chain). The data originate from a study of blood T cell repertoires in COVID-19. Study in general: Samples representing acute and convalescent COVID-19 were sourced from the United States, Italy and Spain. In each case, the material was cDNA or gDNA derived from T cells, B-cell-depleted T cells, or PBMCs.

Patients in Seattle were enrolled during active infection, then followed longitudinally. In the source study's methods: Using reference gene primer amplification, nucleated cell counts were estimated. Sequenced by immunoSEQ multiplex PCR; TCRdb stores in-frame clones only, minus some. That table gives V, J and clone size, and the DNA gave D and trimming. Found here are around 270,000 clones, around 87% of them singletons; the top ten hold over 5%. The germline gives CDR1 MNHEY, CDR2 SVGEGT. The CDR3 sequence is 15 residues long. V lost 6 bases, J lost 7 bases, and 9 bases stayed unmatched. The sample taken for sequencing was peripheral blood. This clonotype was sampled from an older woman with COVID-19, enrolled during active disease. The chain joins TRBV6-2 or TRBV6-3 to TRBJ1-6, with TRBD1 identical over 7 bases. CDR3 in DNA: TGTGCCAGCAGGCCTGCGACAGGGTACAATTCACCCCTCCACTTT. This codes for CASRPATGYNSPLHF.